Below, 30 T cell receptor beta chains from the same sample are listed, as sequenced in a study of vaccination effects on CD4 cells after COVID-19. After less than 11 days in culture, the CD4+ T cells were isolated. Using immunoSEQ multiplex PCR, the repertoire was profiled, and TCRdb retains in-frame clones only, with some absent. This sample has more than 35,000 clones, with 82% found just once. No cognate antigen is known for these TCRs. The source was CD4+ T cells from PBMCs cultured without peptide, collected before COVID-19 vaccination. All receptors come from a human donor who received a COVID-19 vaccine.

V gene TRBV19 combines with J gene TRBJ1-5, with a weak D call TRBD1 (5 bases). Deletions cut 8 bases from V and 4 bases from J, with 15 bases between. The CDR3 covers 14 residues. Per germline, CDR1 LNHDA and CDR2 SQIVND (reference sequence). The CDR3 nucleotides read TGTGCCAGTTTGCCGGGACGGTGGAATCAGCCCCAGCATTTT. Protein product: CASLPGRWNQPQHF.

The J gene is TRBJ1-3, the V gene TRBV6-5, with D maybe TRBD1 (6 bases). CDR1 is MNHEY and CDR2 is SVGAGI in the germline V gene. The CDR3 is 13 amino acids. Trimming cost V 10 bases and J 4 bases, with 14 bases left between them. CDR3 protein: CATRTGIGNTIYF. The CDR3, as DNA: TGTGCCACCCGAACAGGGATAGGAAACACCATATATTTT.

In this sample, this clone turned up once. The chain joins TRBV4-1 to TRBJ2-7; 7 nucleotides agree with TRBD2. Germline-derived CDR1 and CDR2 are MGHRA and YSYEKL. The CDR3 has 13 amino acids. V gave up 4 bases and J gave up 10 bases; unmatched junction bases: 10. CDR3 region: CASSLGGGGEQYV. The CDR3 DNA follows: TGCGCCAGCAGCCTCGGGGGTGGGGGGGAACAGTACGTC.

This chain uses TRBV24-1 with TRBJ1-1; D might be TRBD1 (5 bases). The CDR3 loop spans 13 amino acids. Trimming removed 4 bases from V and 0 bases from J, with 5 bases in between. The germline gives CDR1 KGHDR, CDR2 SFDVKD. The DNA for the CDR3 is TGTGCCACCAGTGAGGGGGTGAACACTGAAGCTTTCTTT. Protein sequence: CATSEGVNTEAFF.

The CDR3: CASSKDRDNQPQHF. The DNA of the CDR3 is TGTGCCAGCAGTAAGGACAGAGACAATCAGCCCCAGCATTTT. The chain recombines TRBV27 with TRBJ1-5; perhaps TRBD1 as D (6 bases). The V end was cut by 5 bases, the J end by 3 bases, with 11 bases between. CDR1 and CDR2 (germline): MNHEY, SMNVEV (reference sequence). The CDR3 is 14 residues long.

This clone occurred a few times. The chain carries TRBV30 and TRBJ1-2; D unresolved. Looked up from germline, CDR1 is GTSNPN and CDR2 is SVGIG (reference sequence). The length of the CDR3 is 12 residues. Deletions cut 2 bases from V and 7 bases from J, with 11 bases between. As DNA, the CDR3 is TGTGCCTGGAGTCATAGAACCGTTGGCTACACCTTC. Its protein product is CAWSHRTVGYTF.

This chain links TRBV7-2 with TRBJ1-1; D gene uncertain. V gave up 4 bases and J gave up 5 bases, with 11 bases separating them. Germline V gene sequence: CDR1 SGHTA, CDR2 FQGNSA. CDR3 size: 13 residues. The CDR3 sequence is CASSSIHWTEAFF. DNA for the CDR3: TGTGCCAGCAGCTCAATTCACTGGACTGAAGCTTTCTTT.

J is TRBJ1-1 and V is TRBV19; 10 nucleotides align to TRBD1. CDR3 length: 17 residues. V shed 3 bases, J shed 1 base, and the junction held 8 bases outside the gene matches. The germline CDR1 and CDR2 sequences are LNHDA and SQIVND (reference sequence). CDR3 residues: CASSIPGQGGRNTEAFF. The CDR3 coding sequence is TGTGCCAGTAGTATCCCCGGACAGGGGGGACGGAACACTGAAGCTTTCTTT.

The chain carries TRBV18 and TRBJ1-1; D remains ambiguous. Germline values: CDR1 KGHSH, CDR2 LQKENI. Trimming left V 6 bases short and J 1 base short, with 12 bases between. The CDR3 covers 14 residues. CDR3: CASSPTSRNTEAFF. CDR3 nucleotide sequence: TGTGCCAGCTCTCCCACTTCGCGGAACACTGAAGCTTTCTTT.

This clone was detected once. The chain is built from TRBV10-1 and TRBJ2-7, with D hard to call. V lost 3 bases to trimming and J lost 2 bases, with 8 bases between them. Germline V gene data show CDR1 as WNHNN and CDR2 as SYGVQD (reference sequence). This CDR3 has 13 residues. The CDR3: CASSERVPYEQYV. In DNA form, the CDR3 reads TGCGCCAGCAGTGAAAGGGTTCCCTACGAGCAGTACGTC.

The chain combines TRBV4-1 with TRBJ1-3; the match to TRBD1 covers 8 bases. Per the germline V gene, CDR1 is MGHRA and CDR2 is YSYEKL. The CDR3 spans 13 residues. J lost 8 bases, V lost 4 bases, and 4 bases had no gene match. In DNA, the CDR3 is TGCGCCAGCAGCCTCCAACAGGGGGACACCATATATTTT. Translated: CASSLQQGDTIYF.

V gene TRBV6-5 combines with J gene TRBJ2-1; possibly TRBD1 for D (7 bases). V shed 6 bases and J shed 9 bases, with 15 bases lying between them. Germline V gives CDR1 MNHEY, CDR2 SVGAGI. The CDR3 is 13 amino acids. The CDR3 DNA sequence: TGTGCCAGCAGCTTCGGACAGGAGGGTGAGCAGTTCTTC. Its protein is CASSFGQEGEQFF.

The rearrangement joins TRBV5-1 to TRBJ2-2; D is unclear. Germline V gene lookup returns CDR1 SGHRS and CDR2 YFSETQ. The CDR3 extends over 15 amino acids. V was trimmed by 1 base and J by 2 bases, leaving 9 bases between them. The CDR3 reads CASSLTQINTGELFF. The CDR3 DNA reads as TGCGCCAGCAGCTTGACCCAGATAAACACCGGGGAGCTGTTTTTT.

The chain combines TRBV24-1 with TRBJ1-1, with 7 bases identical to TRBD1. V shed 9 bases and J 3 bases; nucleotides not matched to a gene: 12. CDR1 and CDR2 (germline): KGHDR, SFDVKD. This CDR3 spans 15 amino acids. The CDR3 loop reads CATRPGGRGDTEAFF. CDR3 coding DNA: TGTGCCACCCGCCCTGGGGGCAGGGGGGACACTGAAGCTTTCTTT.

The chain is built from TRBV4-1 and TRBJ1-2, with 9 positions matching TRBD1. The CDR3 length is 13 residues. Germline trimming cut 5 bases from V and 5 bases from J; bases unmatched to any gene: 3. Germline V CDR1 and CDR2: MGHRA, YSYEKL. The CDR3 DNA sequence: TGCGCCAGCAGCTCAGGACAGGGGTATGGCTACACCTTC. Its translation is CASSSGQGYGYTF.

The chain is built from TRBV5-1 and TRBJ2-5; possibly TRBD1 or TRBD2 for D (6 bases each). Trimming removed 5 bases from V and 1 base from J, with 12 bases in between. Germline V gene sequence: CDR1 SGHRS, CDR2 YFSETQ. CDR3 size: 14 residues. The CDR3 DNA sequence: TGCGCCAGCAGGAAGGGGGGCCCCCAAGAGACCCAGTACTTC. Translated, it gives CASRKGGPQETQYF.

V gene TRBV5-6 combines with J gene TRBJ1-1; D may be TRBD1 (6 bases). V was trimmed by 3 bases and J by 1 base, leaving 16 bases between them. This CDR3 comprises 16 residues. CDR1 SGHDT and CDR2 YYEEEE come from the germline V gene. The CDR3 DNA follows: TGTGCCAGCAGCTCGGCTAGGAGGGGGTCGAACACTGAAGCTTTCTTT. It specifies CASSSARRGSNTEAFF.

This chain links TRBV5-1 with TRBJ2-2; TRBD1 matches at 11 bases. The germline gives CDR1 SGHRS, CDR2 YFSETQ. The CDR3 is 15 amino acids. Trimming removed 6 bases from V and 1 base from J; junction bases left unmatched: 2. This chain's CDR3 is CASTGTGGNTGELFF. CDR3 nucleotides: TGCGCCAGCACCGGGACAGGGGGGAACACCGGGGAGCTGTTTTTT.

The V call is TRBV4-1, the J call TRBJ2-4, with TRBD2 identical over 7 bases. The germline V gene has CDR1 MGHRA and CDR2 YSYEKL. V lost 0 bases to trimming and J lost 5 bases; unmatched junction nucleotides: 7. The CDR3 contains 16 residues. The CDR3 bases are TGCGCCAGCAGCCAAGACCCACGGGGGAGGGAAAACATTCAGTACTTC. Protein product: CASSQDPRGRENIQYF.

The chain carries TRBV7-9 and TRBJ1-6; 8 bases are a match to TRBD1. The CDR3 is 15 amino acids. After removal of 4 bases from V and 7 bases from J, the junction contained 6 bases not matched to a gene. The germline V gene has CDR1 SEHNR and CDR2 FQNEAQ (reference sequence). CDR3 nucleotides: TGTGCCAGCAGCTCCAACAGGGGGTGGAATTCACCCCTCCACTTT. Amino acid sequence: CASSSNRGWNSPLHF.

The chain joins TRBV10-3 to TRBJ2-7; weak D call: TRBD2 (6 bases). The V and J ends lost 4 bases and 3 bases respectively, with 7 bases between them. Per germline, CDR1 ENHRY and CDR2 SYGVKD. This CDR3 spans 12 amino acids. The CDR3 coding sequence is TGTGCCATCAGTGGGGGGGACTACGAGCAGTACGTC. Translation: CAISGGDYEQYV.

J is TRBJ1-5 and V is TRBV9; a weak D match, TRBD1 (6 bases). Germline CDR1 SGDLS, CDR2 YYNGEE. V was cut by 4 bases and J by 8 bases, with 13 bases left in between. The CDR3 length is 13 residues. CDR3 sequence: CASSIRGEEPQHF. DNA for the CDR3: TGTGCCAGCAGCATAAGGGGGGAGGAGCCCCAGCATTTT.

The V gene is TRBV19, the J gene TRBJ2-3; 7 bases match TRBD1. Germline-derived CDR1 and CDR2 are LNHDA and SQIVND (reference sequence). The CDR3 has 16 residues. With V trimmed by 4 bases and J by 6 bases, 13 bases remained unmatched. The CDR3, as DNA: TGTGCCAGTAGTAGACAGGGTCCACTACAGGGGGATACGCAGTATTTT. It specifies CASSRQGPLQGDTQYF.

The V and J genes are TRBV7-9 and TRBJ2-7; 8 bases are a match to TRBD2. In germline, CDR1 is SEHNR, CDR2 FQNEAQ (reference sequence). The CDR3 sequence is 15 residues long. V shed 1 base, J shed 3 bases, and the junction held 5 bases outside the gene matches. The CDR3 is CASSLGTSGFYEQYV. In DNA form, the CDR3 reads TGTGCCAGCAGCTTAGGCACTAGCGGCTTCTACGAGCAGTACGTC.

The rearrangement links TRBV9 to TRBJ2-5; 10 nucleotides align to TRBD2. The V segment lost 0 bases and the J segment 0 bases; nucleotides outside the gene matches: 2. CDR3 length: 16 amino acids. Germline V gene data show CDR1 as SGDLS and CDR2 as YYNGEE. The CDR3 DNA is TGTGCCAGCAGCGTAGAAGCGGGGGGGGACCAAGAGACCCAGTACTTC. Its protein is CASSVEAGGDQETQYF.

The chain carries TRBV7-2 and TRBJ2-3, with D possibly TRBD2 on 7 matching bases. Looked up from germline, CDR1 is SGHTA and CDR2 is FQGNSA. The CDR3 is 15 residues long. The V gene lost 6 bases and the J gene lost 7 bases, with 20 bases spanning the gap. The CDR3 is CASRIGGPSGNTQYF. The CDR3 nucleotides are TGTGCCAGCAGAATAGGGGGACCCAGCGGGAATACGCAGTATTTT.

The rearrangement uses TRBV18 and TRBJ2-5; TRBD1 matches 8 bases. Trimming removed 6 bases from V and 4 bases from J; junction bases left unmatched: 7. This CDR3 is built from 14 residues. CDR1 is KGHSH, CDR2 LQKENI, per germline. CDR3 sequence reads: CASSLTGTGETQYF. In DNA form, the CDR3 reads TGTGCCAGCTCGCTAACCGGGACAGGAGAGACCCAGTACTTC.

The rearrangement joins TRBV2 to TRBJ1-2, with D possibly TRBD1 on 5 matching bases. The ends were cut back, 6 bases at V and 0 bases at J, with 11 bases in the middle. The germline CDR1 and CDR2 sequences are SNHLY and FYNNEI. This CDR3 contains 14 residues. In DNA form, the CDR3 reads TGTGCCAGCAGCCACAGGATTTCTAACTATGGCTACACCTTC. This translates into CASSHRISNYGYTF.

J is TRBJ2-3 and V is TRBV25-1, with a possible D match to TRBD1 (6 bases). Germline CDR1 is MGHDK and CDR2 is SYGVNS. The germline V and J ends were trimmed by 1 base and 6 bases, with 14 bases remaining between them. The length of the CDR3 is 15 residues. The CDR3 loop is CASSESARQDDTQYF. CDR3 DNA: TGTGCCAGCAGTGAATCCGCCCGACAGGACGATACGCAGTATTTT.

The chain recombines TRBV6-5 with TRBJ2-7; tentative D call: TRBD2 (6 bases). This CDR3 is built from 11 residues. Germline CDR1 reads MNHEY; CDR2 reads SVGAGI. V lost 6 bases, J lost 6 bases, and 9 bases lay in between. The CDR3 here is CASSKAGEQYV. CDR3 nucleotide sequence: TGTGCCAGCAGCAAAGCGGGCGAGCAGTACGTC.